The subject of this entry is one T cell receptor (beta chain). Germline V gene sequence: CDR1 MDHEN, CDR2 SYDVKM. This CDR3 region has 15 residues. Deletions cut 2 bases from V and 0 bases from J, with 8 bases between. This sample is drawn from a study of blood T cell repertoires in COVID-19. This table comes from immunoSEQ multiplex PCR, and its TCRdb copy is limited to in-frame clones, with some not included. Of more than 95,000 clones detected, roughly four fifths appear once; the ten largest clones hold 3% to 4%. This rearrangement joins TRBV28 to TRBJ1-3; D not resolved. The sample comprised peripheral blood. This receptor was taken from a woman older than 75 with active or convalescent COVID-19. The CDR3 DNA sequence: TGTGCCAGCAGTTTAGTCCATGTCTCTGGAAACACCATATATTTT. Protein sequence: CASSLVHVSGNTIYF.